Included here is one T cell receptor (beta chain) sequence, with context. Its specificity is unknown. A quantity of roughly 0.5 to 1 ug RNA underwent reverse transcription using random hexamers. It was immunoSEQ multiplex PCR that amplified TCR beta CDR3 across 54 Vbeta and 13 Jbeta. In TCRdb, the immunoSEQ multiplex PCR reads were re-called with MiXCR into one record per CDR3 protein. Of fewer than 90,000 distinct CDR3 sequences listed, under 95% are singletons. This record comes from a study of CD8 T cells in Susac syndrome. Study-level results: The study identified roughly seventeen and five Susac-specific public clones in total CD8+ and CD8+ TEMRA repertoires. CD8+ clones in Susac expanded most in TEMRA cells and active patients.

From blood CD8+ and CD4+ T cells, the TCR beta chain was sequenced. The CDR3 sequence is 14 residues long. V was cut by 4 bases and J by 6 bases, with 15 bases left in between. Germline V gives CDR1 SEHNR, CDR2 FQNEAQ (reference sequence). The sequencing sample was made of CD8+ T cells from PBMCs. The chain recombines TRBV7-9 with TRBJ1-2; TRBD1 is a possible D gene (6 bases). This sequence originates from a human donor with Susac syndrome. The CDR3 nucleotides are TGTGCCAGCAGCTCCCTGGTCAGGGGCGATGGCTACACCTTC. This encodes CASSSLVRGDGYTF.